Only a few counts were recorded for the clone carrying this T cell receptor (beta chain). Its matching antigen is unknown. CDR3 length equals 15 residues. CDR1 and CDR2 from the germline V gene are SNHLY and FYNNEI. The J segment lost 1 base and the V segment lost 8 bases, leaving 5 bases of the junction unmatched. Extraction of RNA preceded its reverse transcription into cDNA, which served as the sequencing template. The table came from immunoSEQ multiplex PCR; TCRdb's copy has only in-frame clones and leaves some out. This table has 200,000 to 250,000 clones, about 50% appearing once. Treatment reported: oral pan-JAK inhibitor, 5-10 mg twice daily. The source of the sample is a study of CD8+ T cells in alopecia areata. The study, taken as a whole, reports: Among patients, TCR sharing was less clear than in mice, a difference possibly due in part to HLA diversity in the patient population.

The specimen comprised CD4+ T cells sorted from blood, sampled at week 4, from a patient treated with tofacitinib. This sequence was found in a human donor with alopecia areata. The chain combines TRBV2 with TRBJ2-3; 11 bases are a match to TRBD2. The CDR3 bases are TGTGCCAGCTGGGGGACTAGCGGTGGCACAGATACGCAGTATTTT. Amino acid sequence: CASWGTSGGTDTQYF.